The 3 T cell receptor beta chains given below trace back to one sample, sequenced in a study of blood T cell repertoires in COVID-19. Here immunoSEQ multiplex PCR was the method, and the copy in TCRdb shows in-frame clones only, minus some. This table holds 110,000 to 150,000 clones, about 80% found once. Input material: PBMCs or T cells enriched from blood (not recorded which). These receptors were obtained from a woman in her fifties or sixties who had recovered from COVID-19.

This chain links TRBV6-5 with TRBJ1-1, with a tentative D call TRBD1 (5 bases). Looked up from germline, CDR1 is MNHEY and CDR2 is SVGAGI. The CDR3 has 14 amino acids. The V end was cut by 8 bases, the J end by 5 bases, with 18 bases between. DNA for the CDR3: TGTGCCAGCCGCTGGAGGCAGGGAGGGACTGAAGCTTTCTTT. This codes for CASRWRQGGTEAFF.

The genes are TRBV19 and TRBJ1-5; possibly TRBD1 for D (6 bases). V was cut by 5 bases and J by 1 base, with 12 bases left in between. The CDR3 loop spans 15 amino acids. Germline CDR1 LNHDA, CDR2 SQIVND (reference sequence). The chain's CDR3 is CASSVQGLSNQPQHF. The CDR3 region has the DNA TGTGCCAGTAGTGTACAGGGTCTCAGCAATCAGCCCCAGCATTTT.

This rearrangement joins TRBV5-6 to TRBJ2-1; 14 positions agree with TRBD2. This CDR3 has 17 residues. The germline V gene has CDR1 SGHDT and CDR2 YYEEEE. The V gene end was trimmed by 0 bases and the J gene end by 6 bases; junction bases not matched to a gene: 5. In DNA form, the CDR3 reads TGTGCCAGCAGCTTGGGACTAGCGGGGGGGATAGGCAATGAGCAGTTCTTC. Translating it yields CASSLGLAGGIGNEQFF.